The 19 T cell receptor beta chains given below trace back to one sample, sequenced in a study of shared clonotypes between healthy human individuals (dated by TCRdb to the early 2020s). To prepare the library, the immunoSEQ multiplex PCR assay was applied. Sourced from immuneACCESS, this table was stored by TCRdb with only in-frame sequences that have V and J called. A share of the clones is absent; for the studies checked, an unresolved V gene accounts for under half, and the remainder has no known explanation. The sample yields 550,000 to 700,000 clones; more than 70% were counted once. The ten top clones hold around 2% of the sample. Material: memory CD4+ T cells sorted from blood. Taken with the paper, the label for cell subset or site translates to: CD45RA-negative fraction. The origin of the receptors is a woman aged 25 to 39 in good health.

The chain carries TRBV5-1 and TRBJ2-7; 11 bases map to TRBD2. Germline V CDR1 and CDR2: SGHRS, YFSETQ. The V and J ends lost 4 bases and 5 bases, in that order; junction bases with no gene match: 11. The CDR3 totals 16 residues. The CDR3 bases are TGCGCCAGCAGCCCCCCCTTAGCGGGAGGGCTCAACGAGCAGTACTTC. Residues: CASSPPLAGGLNEQYF.

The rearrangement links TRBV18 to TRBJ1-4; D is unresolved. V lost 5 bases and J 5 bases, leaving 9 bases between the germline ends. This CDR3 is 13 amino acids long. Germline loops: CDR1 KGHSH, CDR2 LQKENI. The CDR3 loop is CASSSRRNEKLFF. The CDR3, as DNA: TGTGCCAGCTCATCGAGGCGGAATGAAAAACTGTTTTTT.

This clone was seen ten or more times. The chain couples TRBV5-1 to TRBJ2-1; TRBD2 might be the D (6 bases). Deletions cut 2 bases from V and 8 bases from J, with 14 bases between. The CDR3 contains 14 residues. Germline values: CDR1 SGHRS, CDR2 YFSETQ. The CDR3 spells CASSFELALDEQFF. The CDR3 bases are TGCGCCAGCAGCTTCGAACTAGCTTTGGATGAGCAGTTCTTC.

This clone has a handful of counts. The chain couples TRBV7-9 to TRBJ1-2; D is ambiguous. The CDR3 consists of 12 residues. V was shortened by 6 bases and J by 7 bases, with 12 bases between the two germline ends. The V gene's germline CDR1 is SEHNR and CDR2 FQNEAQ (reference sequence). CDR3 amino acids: CASRPYGAGYTF. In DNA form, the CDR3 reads TGTGCCAGCAGACCGTACGGCGCTGGCTACACCTTC.

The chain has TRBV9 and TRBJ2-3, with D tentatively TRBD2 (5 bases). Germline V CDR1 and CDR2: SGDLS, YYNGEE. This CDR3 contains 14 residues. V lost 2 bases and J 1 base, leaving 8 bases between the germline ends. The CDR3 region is CASSVREGTDTQYF. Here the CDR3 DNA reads TGTGCCAGCAGCGTCCGGGAAGGCACAGATACGCAGTATTTT.

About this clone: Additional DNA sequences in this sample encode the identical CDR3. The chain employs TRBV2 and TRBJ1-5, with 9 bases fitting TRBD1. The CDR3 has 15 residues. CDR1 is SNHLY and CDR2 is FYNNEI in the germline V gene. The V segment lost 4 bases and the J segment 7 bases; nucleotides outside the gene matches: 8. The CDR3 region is CASSGEGQGLQPQHF. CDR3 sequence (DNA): TGTGCCAGCAGTGGGGAGGGACAGGGCTTACAGCCCCAGCATTTT.

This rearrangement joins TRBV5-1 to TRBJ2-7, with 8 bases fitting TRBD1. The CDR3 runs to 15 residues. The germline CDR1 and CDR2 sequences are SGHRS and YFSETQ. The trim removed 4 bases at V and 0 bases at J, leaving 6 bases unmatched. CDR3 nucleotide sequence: TGCGCCAGCAGCCCCGGACAGGGTGTCTCCTACGAGCAGTACTTC. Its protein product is CASSPGQGVSYEQYF.

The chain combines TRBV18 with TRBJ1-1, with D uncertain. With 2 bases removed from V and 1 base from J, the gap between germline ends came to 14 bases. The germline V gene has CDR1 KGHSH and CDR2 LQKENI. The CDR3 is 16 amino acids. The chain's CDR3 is CASSPVDGPWNTEAFF. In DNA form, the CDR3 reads TGTGCCAGCTCACCAGTAGACGGACCGTGGAACACTGAAGCTTTCTTT. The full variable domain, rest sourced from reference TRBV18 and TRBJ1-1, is NAGVMQNPRHLVRRRGQEARLRCSPMKGHSHVYWYRQLPEEGLKFMVYLQKENIIDESGMPKERFSAEFPKEGPSILRIQQVVRGDSAAYFCASSPVDGPWNTEAFFGQGTRLTVV.

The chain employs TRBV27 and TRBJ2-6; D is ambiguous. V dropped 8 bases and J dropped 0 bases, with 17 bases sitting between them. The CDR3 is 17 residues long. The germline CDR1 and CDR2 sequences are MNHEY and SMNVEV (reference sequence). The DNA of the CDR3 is TGTGCCAGCGGGTTTCTGGCGAGCAACTCTGGGGCCAACGTCCTGACTTTC. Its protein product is CASGFLASNSGANVLTF. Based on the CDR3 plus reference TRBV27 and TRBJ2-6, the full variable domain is EAQVTQNPRYLITVTGKKLTVTCSQNMNHEYMSWYRQDPGLGLRQIYYSMNVEVTDKGDVPEGYKVSRKEKRNFPLILESPSPNQTSLYFCASGFLASNSGANVLTFGAGSRLTVL.

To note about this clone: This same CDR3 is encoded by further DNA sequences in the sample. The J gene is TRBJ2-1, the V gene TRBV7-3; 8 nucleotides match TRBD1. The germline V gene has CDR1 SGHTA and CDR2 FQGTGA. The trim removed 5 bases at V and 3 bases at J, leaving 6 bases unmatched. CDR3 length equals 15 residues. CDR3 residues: CASSLGTGLYNEQFF. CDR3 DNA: TGTGCCAGCAGCCTGGGGACAGGCCTCTACAATGAGCAGTTCTTC.

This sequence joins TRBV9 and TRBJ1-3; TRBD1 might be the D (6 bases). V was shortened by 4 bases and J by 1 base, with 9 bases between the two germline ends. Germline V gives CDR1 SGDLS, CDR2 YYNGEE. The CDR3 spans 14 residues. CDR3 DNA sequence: TGTGCCAGCAGCTTTACAGGGTCTGGAAACACCATATATTTT. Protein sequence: CASSFTGSGNTIYF.

CDR3 in amino acids: CASSPTGWGPPSVQFF. The CDR3 bases are TGTGCCAGCAGCCCAACAGGGTGGGGACCCCCCTCAGTCCAGTTCTTC. The V call is TRBV2, the J call TRBJ2-1; D might be TRBD1 (6 bases). Germline V gives CDR1 SNHLY, CDR2 FYNNEI. The CDR3 runs to 16 residues. Trimming pared 6 bases from V and 13 bases from J, leaving 28 bases between.

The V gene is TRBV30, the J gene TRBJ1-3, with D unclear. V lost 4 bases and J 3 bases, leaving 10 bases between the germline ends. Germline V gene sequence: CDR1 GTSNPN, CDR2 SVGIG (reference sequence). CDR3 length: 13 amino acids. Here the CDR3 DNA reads TGTGCCTGGACCCCGGACTTTGGAAACACCATATATTTT. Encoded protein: CAWTPDFGNTIYF.

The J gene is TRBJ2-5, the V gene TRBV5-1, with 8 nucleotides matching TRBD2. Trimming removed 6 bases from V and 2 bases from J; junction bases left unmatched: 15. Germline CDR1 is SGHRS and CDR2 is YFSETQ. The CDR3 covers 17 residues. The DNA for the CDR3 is TGCGCCAGCAAATCTGCCTTCCGGGGGGGCTATCAAGAGACCCAGTACTTC. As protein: CASKSAFRGGYQETQYF.

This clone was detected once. The CDR3 loop reads CASSTTDTIYF. CDR3 nucleotide sequence: TGTGCCAGCAGTACTACGGACACCATATATTTT. The chain carries TRBV28 and TRBJ1-3; the D is unclear. V lost 5 bases and J 8 bases, leaving 7 bases between the germline ends. The CDR3 runs 11 residues. Germline V gene data show CDR1 as MDHEN and CDR2 as SYDVKM. The full variable domain, its missing parts supplied by reference TRBV28 and TRBJ1-3, is DVKVTQSSRYLVKRTGEKVFLECVQDMDHENMFWYRQDPGLGLRLIYFSYDVKMKEKGDIPEGYSVSREKKERFSLILESASTNQTSMYLCASSTTDTIYFGEGSWLTVV.

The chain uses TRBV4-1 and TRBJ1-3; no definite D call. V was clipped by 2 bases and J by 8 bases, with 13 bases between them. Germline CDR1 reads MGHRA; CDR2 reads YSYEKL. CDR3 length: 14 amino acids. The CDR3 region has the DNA TGCGCCAGCAGCCAATTGGGCCTGGCGGACACCATATATTTT. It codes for CASSQLGLADTIYF.

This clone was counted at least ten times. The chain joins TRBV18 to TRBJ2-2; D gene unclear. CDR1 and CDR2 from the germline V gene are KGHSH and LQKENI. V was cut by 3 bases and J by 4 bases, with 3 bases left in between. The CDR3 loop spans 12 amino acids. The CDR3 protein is CASSPFTGELFF. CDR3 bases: TGTGCCAGCTCACCTTTCACCGGGGAGCTGTTTTTT.

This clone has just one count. CDR3 residues: CASSQDLALNTQYF. The CDR3 DNA reads as TGCGCCAGCAGCCAAGATCTAGCACTTAATACGCAGTATTTT. V usage is TRBV4-1 and J usage is TRBJ2-3; D possibly corresponds to TRBD2 (5 bases). The V gene lost 0 bases and the J gene lost 7 bases, with 11 bases spanning the gap. CDR1 and CDR2 from the germline V gene are MGHRA and YSYEKL. The CDR3 is 14 residues long.

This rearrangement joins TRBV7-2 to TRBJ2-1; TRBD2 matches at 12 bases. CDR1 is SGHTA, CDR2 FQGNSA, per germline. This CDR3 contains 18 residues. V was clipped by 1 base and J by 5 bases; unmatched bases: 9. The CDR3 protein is CASSLGTLAGGWDNEQFF. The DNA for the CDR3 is TGTGCCAGCAGCTTAGGAACCCTAGCGGGAGGGTGGGACAATGAGCAGTTCTTC.